The sequence of this TCR beta chain was determined in a study of blood T cell repertoires in COVID-19. Sequencing was performed with immunoSEQ multiplex PCR; in TCRdb, only in-frame clones are kept and a portion is missing. The table includes some 99,000 clones, roughly nine tenths detected once. The CDR3 consists of 18 residues. Sequenced input: peripheral blood. This TCR derives from a man aged 70-80 years with acute or convalescent COVID-19. The J gene is TRBJ2-7, the V gene TRBV21-1; TRBD1 reflects the table's D call only, with no check against the DNA. TRBV21-1 is an annotated pseudogene. The CDR3 here is CASSNHRGGQEIHYEQYV. The CDR3 bases are TGTGCCAGCAGCAACCACAGGGGTGGACAGGAAATTCACTACGAGCAGTACGTC.